This T cell receptor beta chain was documented in a study of response to subunit inactivated influenza vaccine. Concerning this clonotype itself: The junction and the germline gene differ at one end; a read error may be behind it.

The CDR3 totals 13 residues. Germline V gives CDR1 MNHEY, CDR2 SVGAGI. Via MiXCR, TCRdb re-called the RT-PCR reads, giving one row per CDR3 protein. The sample has almost 600,000 distinct CDR3 sequences; approximately 15% are singletons. The V call is TRBV6-5, the J call TRBJ2-7; D uncertain. The sequencing here drew on PBMCs from blood, taken 11 to 12 days after vaccination. The sequence was obtained from a middle-aged man who received an inactivated influenza vaccine. The CDR3 here is CASCYFSGYEQYF. Written as DNA, the CDR3 is TGTGCCAGCTGTTACTTCTCAGGTTACGAGCAGTACTTC.